What follows are 14 T cell receptor beta chains derived from one specimen sequenced in a study of cytomegalovirus exposure and HLA in healthy donors. Amplification used 60 Vbeta primers and 13 Jbeta primers. TCRdb keeps only in-frame clones here, not all; method: immunoSEQ multiplex PCR. Among about 200,000 clones listed, 75% to 90% were seen once. Sequenced material: PBMCs. These TCRs come from a woman aged 30 to 39 in good health and CMV-seronegative.

The chain has TRBV7-2 and TRBJ1-1, with D perhaps TRBD1 (6 bases). V gave up 1 base and J gave up 0 bases, with 12 bases separating them. The CDR3 totals 16 residues. Germline V gene data show CDR1 as SGHTA and CDR2 as FQGNSA. Written as DNA, the CDR3 is TGTGCCAGCAGCTTAGAGGGAGACAGGATGAACACTGAAGCTTTCTTT. As protein: CASSLEGDRMNTEAFF.

This sequence joins TRBV19 and TRBJ2-3, with a possible D match to TRBD1 (6 bases). Germline CDR1 reads LNHDA; CDR2 reads SQIVND (reference sequence). With 6 bases removed from V and 1 base from J, the gap between germline ends came to 14 bases. The CDR3 contains 15 residues. The CDR3: CASRTTRGGTDTQYF. The CDR3 nucleotides read TGTGCCAGTAGAACTACCAGGGGAGGCACAGATACGCAGTATTTT. Based on the CDR3 plus reference TRBV19 and TRBJ2-3, the full variable domain is DGGITQSPKYLFRKEGQNVTLSCEQNLNHDAMYWYRQDPGQGLRLIYYSQIVNDFQKGDIAEGYSVSREKKESFPLTVTSAQKNPTAFYLCASRTTRGGTDTQYFGPGTRLTVL.

V gene TRBV28 combines with J gene TRBJ2-7; tentative D call: TRBD2 (6 bases). This CDR3 region has 17 residues. The germline CDR1 and CDR2 sequences are MDHEN and SYDVKM. V was shortened by 5 bases and J by 6 bases, with 26 bases between the two germline ends. CDR3 in amino acids: CASSPSRGIPLGPEQYF. The CDR3 nucleotides read TGTGCCAGCAGTCCCTCACGGGGGATTCCGCTAGGACCCGAGCAGTACTTC.

This clone was recorded a few times. J is TRBJ2-1 and V is TRBV30, with D possibly being TRBD2 (6 bases). Trimming took off 2 bases at V and 3 bases at J, with 14 bases between the two ends. This CDR3 is 15 amino acids long. Per the germline V gene, CDR1 is GTSNPN and CDR2 is SVGIG (reference sequence). The CDR3 coding sequence is TGTGCCTGGAGTCCAGGGAGGAAGATCTACAATGAGCAGTTCTTC. Amino acids: CAWSPGRKIYNEQFF.

J is TRBJ2-2 and V is TRBV9; a possible D gene is TRBD2 (6 bases). Germline V gives CDR1 SGDLS, CDR2 YYNGEE. Trimming removed 0 bases at V and 6 bases at J, with 21 bases between. The CDR3 is 18 residues long. CDR3 residues: CASSVDSPGLPYSGELFF. The CDR3 DNA follows: TGTGCCAGCAGCGTAGACTCTCCGGGACTTCCTTACTCCGGGGAGCTGTTTTTT.

This chain connects TRBV7-6 to TRBJ2-7; 8 bases map to TRBD1. V was clipped by 1 base and J by 1 base; unmatched bases: 9. Germline CDR1 SGHVS, CDR2 FNYEAQ. The CDR3 contains 17 residues. The CDR3 loop is CASSLEVFRTGSYEQYF. CDR3 in DNA: TGTGCCAGCAGCTTAGAGGTCTTTAGGACAGGGTCCTACGAGCAGTACTTC.

The rearrangement joins TRBV6-1 to TRBJ1-6; maybe TRBD1 (5 bases). Germline loops: CDR1 MNHNS, CDR2 SASEGT. Trimming removed 7 bases from V and 7 bases from J, with 17 bases in between. The CDR3 length is 15 residues. CDR3 DNA: TGTGCCAGCACCCCGAGACAGTTTAACAATTCACCCCTCCACTTT. The encoded protein is CASTPRQFNNSPLHF.

This clone was seen a single time. The rearrangement links TRBV27 to TRBJ2-2; TRBD1 matches 7 bases. The germline gives CDR1 MNHEY, CDR2 SMNVEV (reference sequence). The CDR3 loop spans 14 amino acids. Germline trimming cut 7 bases from V and 4 bases from J; bases unmatched to any gene: 6. DNA of the CDR3: TGTGCCAGCATGGTAGGGGGCAGCACCGGGGAGCTGTTTTTT. Protein sequence: CASMVGGSTGELFF.

The V call is TRBV5-1, the J call TRBJ2-1; D gene uncertain. V was shortened by 7 bases and J by 13 bases, with 15 bases between the two germline ends. The CDR3 is 11 amino acids. From germline, CDR1 is SGHRS and CDR2 YFSETQ. The CDR3 loop reads CASGERSTQFF. CDR3 nucleotide sequence: TGCGCCAGCGGAGAACGATCCACCCAGTTCTTC. Drawing the rest from reference TRBV5-1 and TRBJ2-1, the complete variable domain is KAGVTQTPRYLIKTRGQQVTLSCSPISGHRSVSWYQQTPGQGLQFLFEYFSETQRNKGNFPGRFSGRQFSNSRSEMNVSTLELGDSALYLCASGERSTQFFGPGTRLTVL.

The chain links TRBV28 to TRBJ2-2, with 14 bases that match TRBD2. Trimming at V came to 3 bases and at J to 4 bases, leaving 10 bases not matched to a gene. Germline V gene data show CDR1 as MDHEN and CDR2 as SYDVKM. The CDR3 runs 19 residues. For the CDR3, the DNA is TGTGCCAGCAGTTTTTCCGGGACTAGCGGGGGCCCCGGCACCGGGGAGCTGTTTTTT. Translated: CASSFSGTSGGPGTGELFF.

The chain carries TRBV7-3 and TRBJ2-1, with TRBD1 matching over 10 bases. CDR3 length equals 16 residues. V shed 5 bases and J 5 bases; nucleotides not matched to a gene: 9. Germline CDR1 and CDR2: SGHTA and FQGTGA. The CDR3 nucleotides read TGTGCCAGCAGCAACCCGGGACAGGGGATAGACAATGAGCAGTTCTTC. Translating it yields CASSNPGQGIDNEQFF.

The rearrangement links TRBV27 to TRBJ2-7, with 10 positions matching TRBD2. In germline, CDR1 is MNHEY, CDR2 SMNVEV (reference sequence). The V segment lost 4 bases and the J segment 2 bases; nucleotides outside the gene matches: 2. The CDR3 is made up of 14 amino acids. The CDR3 region is CASSWTSGTYEQYF. CDR3 DNA: TGTGCCAGCAGTTGGACTAGCGGAACCTACGAGCAGTACTTC.

V gene TRBV19 combines with J gene TRBJ1-1; maybe TRBD1 (5 bases). V was trimmed by 3 bases and J by 1 base, leaving 9 bases between them. Per germline, CDR1 LNHDA and CDR2 SQIVND (reference sequence). This CDR3 region has 14 residues. The chain's CDR3 is CASSMRGRNTEAFF. The CDR3, as DNA: TGTGCCAGTAGTATGCGGGGACGGAACACTGAAGCTTTCTTT.

The chain carries TRBV6-6 and TRBJ2-1; perhaps TRBD2 as D (7 bases). Trimming shortened V by 3 bases and J by 9 bases, and 15 bases separated the two germline ends. In germline, CDR1 is MNHNY, CDR2 SVGAGI (reference sequence). The CDR3 spans 14 residues. The CDR3 DNA follows: TGTGCCAGCAGTTATGGGGGAGGGGGGGGTGAGCAGTTCTTC. This translates into CASSYGGGGGEQFF.